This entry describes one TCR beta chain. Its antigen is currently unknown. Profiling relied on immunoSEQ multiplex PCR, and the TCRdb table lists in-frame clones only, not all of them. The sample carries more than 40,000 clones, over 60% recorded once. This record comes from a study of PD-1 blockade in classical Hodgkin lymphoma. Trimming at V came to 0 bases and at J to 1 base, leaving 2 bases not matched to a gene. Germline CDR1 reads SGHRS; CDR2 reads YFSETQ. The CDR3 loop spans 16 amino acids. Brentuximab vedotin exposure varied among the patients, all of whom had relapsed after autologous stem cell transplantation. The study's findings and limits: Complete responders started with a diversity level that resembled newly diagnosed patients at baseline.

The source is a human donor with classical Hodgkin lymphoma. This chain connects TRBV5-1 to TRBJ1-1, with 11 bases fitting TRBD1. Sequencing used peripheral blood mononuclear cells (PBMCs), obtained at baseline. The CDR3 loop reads CASSLAGQGENTEAFF. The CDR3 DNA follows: TGCGCCAGCAGCTTGGCGGGACAGGGGGAGAACACTGAAGCTTTCTTT.